What follows are 13 T cell receptor beta chains derived from one specimen sequenced in a study of human T cells and chemical hapten exposure. MiXCR, applied by TCRdb to the RACE reads, yields one record per CDR3 protein. The sample includes 80,000 to 100,000 distinct CDR3 sequences, over 8% of them seen just once. Time point meaning: healthy volunteer bleed at 2 weeks. Whole blood, unfractionated, served as the material for total RNA extraction. Sequencing input: whole blood. All receptors come from a female donor in good health. Some clones in this sample may be carry-over from other donors' samples.

This chain links TRBV6-1 with TRBJ2-2; D gene ambiguous. This CDR3 has 15 residues. V was cut by 2 bases and J by 0 bases, with 7 bases left in between. Germline CDR1 and CDR2: MNHNS and SASEGT. CDR3 bases: TGTGCCAGCAGTGAACGGCAGCCGAACACCGGGGAGCTGTTTTTT. This gives the protein CASSERQPNTGELFF.

This clonotype was detected many times. This sequence joins TRBV6-2 or TRBV6-3 and TRBJ2-3; D gene unclear. Trimming took 2 bases from V and 3 from J, leaving 12 bases between them. CDR3 length: 15 amino acids. Germline CDR1 is MNHEY and CDR2 is SVGEGT. This CDR3 is CASSYGRLETDTQYF. The CDR3 region has the DNA TGTGCCAGCAGTTACGGGCGGCTTGAGACAGATACGCAGTATTTT.

V is TRBV20-1 and J is TRBJ1-5, with TRBD1 as a possible D gene (6 bases). Germline CDR1 is DFQATT and CDR2 is SNEGSKA (reference sequence). The CDR3 length is 16 residues. Trimming cost V 8 bases and J 6 bases, with 26 bases left between them. The CDR3 loop is CSLKYRAGVQSQPQHF. CDR3 in DNA: TGCAGTTTAAAGTACAGGGCGGGGGTCCAGAGTCAGCCCCAGCATTTT.

The chain carries TRBV6-6 and TRBJ1-5, with D possibly matching TRBD1 (6 bases). The germline CDR1 and CDR2 sequences are MNHNY and SVGAGI (reference sequence). This CDR3 has 18 amino acids. V was shortened by 0 bases and J by 6 bases, with 21 bases between the two germline ends. The CDR3 nucleotides are TGTGCCAGCAGTTACTCGAGAGGGGGGTCTGATCAAGGTCAGCCCCAGCATTTT. Translation: CASSYSRGGSDQGQPQHF.

This clonotype was observed many times. This sequence joins TRBV6-1 and TRBJ2-3, with a possible D match to TRBD2 (6 bases). The germline gives CDR1 MNHNS, CDR2 SASEGT. The CDR3 runs to 15 residues. V was trimmed by 1 base and J by 5 bases, leaving 13 bases between them. DNA of the CDR3: TGTGCCAGCAGTGAAGAAGCGGGCGCAGGAGATACGCAGTATTTT. Its protein is CASSEEAGAGDTQYF.

The chain joins TRBV29-1 to TRBJ2-2; D uncertain. This CDR3 contains 13 residues. Trimming pared 0 bases from V and 6 bases from J, leaving 8 bases between. Germline CDR1 is SQVTM and CDR2 is ANQGSEA. The chain's CDR3 is CSVEEGGAGELFF. The CDR3 DNA sequence: TGCAGCGTTGAAGAGGGTGGGGCCGGGGAGCTGTTTTTT.

With respect to this clonotype: A clone one base away is much larger, so this may be a read error. The chain links TRBV20-1 to TRBJ1-4; TRBD1 agrees at 12 bases. CDR3 length: 13 residues. After removal of 6 bases from V and 8 bases from J, the junction contained 4 bases not matched to a gene. CDR1 is DFQATT and CDR2 is SNEGSKA in the germline V gene (reference sequence). CDR3 loop: CSAGTGGKEKLFF. The CDR3 nucleotides read TGCAGTGCCGGGACAGGGGGCAAAGAAAAACTGTTTTTT.

This clonotype was seen many times. This chain connects TRBV6-5 to TRBJ2-1; D ambiguous. The V end lost 0 bases, the J end lost 6 bases, and 12 bases lay between the germline ends. The germline CDR1 and CDR2 sequences are MNHEY and SVGAGI. The CDR3 sequence is 15 residues long. The DNA for the CDR3 is TGTGCCAGCAGTTACTCGACCTTCATCGGCAATGAGCAGTTCTTC. Amino acid sequence: CASSYSTFIGNEQFF.

The genes are TRBV6-2 or TRBV6-3 and TRBJ1-3; no firm D call. The CDR3 spans 18 residues. Per germline, CDR1 MNHEY and CDR2 SVGEGT. With 0 bases removed from V and 3 bases from J, the gap between germline ends came to 18 bases. The CDR3 protein is CASSYSWALRLLGNTIYF. The CDR3 region has the DNA TGTGCCAGCAGTTACTCGTGGGCCCTCCGCCTCCTTGGAAACACCATATATTTT.

This clonotype was seen at least ten times. In DNA, the CDR3 is TGTGCCAGCAGCTCAGGGGGCACGTTTGGGGAAGCTTTCTTT. Protein product: CASSSGGTFGEAFF. The J gene is TRBJ1-1, the V gene TRBV7-2, with 8 nucleotides matching TRBD1. From germline, CDR1 is SGHTA and CDR2 FQGNSA. With 4 bases clipped from V and 8 bases from J, the junction kept 9 bases outside the gene matches. This CDR3 is 14 amino acids long.

This clonotype has a handful of counts. V gene TRBV29-1 combines with J gene TRBJ2-1, with D perhaps TRBD2 (6 bases). Trimming removed 4 bases at V and 1 base at J, with 11 bases between. CDR3 length equals 14 residues. Germline CDR1 and CDR2: SQVTM and ANQGSEA. The CDR3 sequence is CSVVVAESYNEQFF. The CDR3 coding sequence is TGCAGCGTTGTTGTAGCGGAGTCCTACAATGAGCAGTTCTTC.

This clonotype was counted only a few times. The V gene is TRBV30, the J gene TRBJ1-1; the D gene is possibly TRBD1 (5 bases). Trimming left V 2 bases short and J 7 bases short, with 17 bases between. CDR3 length equals 14 residues. CDR1 is GTSNPN, CDR2 SVGIG, per germline (reference sequence). CDR3 sequence (DNA): TGTGCCTGGAGTCTACGCAGGGTTTATGGTGAAGCTTTCTTT. Residues: CAWSLRRVYGEAFF.

V usage is TRBV5-1 and J usage is TRBJ2-5, with a weak D call TRBD2 (6 bases). This CDR3 comprises 15 residues. Between the trimmed V and J ends, which lost 4 bases and 1 base, there was a span of 14 bases. Germline V gene sequence: CDR1 SGHRS, CDR2 YFSETQ. This chain's CDR3 is CASSIYGGAQETQYF. The DNA of the CDR3 is TGCGCCAGCAGCATCTACGGGGGAGCCCAAGAGACCCAGTACTTC.